The 2 T cell receptor beta chains presented below share a single source sample, sequenced in a study of blood T cell repertoires in COVID-19. Clones were sequenced by immunoSEQ multiplex PCR, and TCRdb holds only the in-frame ones, with some missing. The data show under 85,000 clones, more than 75% seen once. Sequenced input: peripheral blood. These receptors came from a woman of 80 years or more with active or convalescent COVID-19.

The chain uses TRBV14 and TRBJ2-3; D is ambiguous. Germline assignment: CDR1 SGHDN and CDR2 FVKESK. Trimming cost V 1 base and J 0 bases, with 5 bases left between them. This CDR3 spans 14 amino acids. The CDR3 nucleotides are TGTGCCAGCAGCCAAGTTCCGAGCACAGATACGCAGTATTTT. This codes for CASSQVPSTDTQYF.

The chain couples TRBV7-2 to TRBJ1-4, with D possibly TRBD1 on 5 matching bases. Trimming pared 4 bases from V and 7 bases from J, leaving 10 bases between. The germline CDR1 and CDR2 sequences are SGHTA and FQGNSA. The CDR3 spans 13 residues. CDR3 loop: CASSWGEGEKLFF. The CDR3 nucleotides read TGTGCCAGCAGCTGGGGGGAGGGTGAAAAACTGTTTTTT.